These 12 T cell receptor beta chains originate from one sample sequenced in a study of T cells in localized non-small cell lung cancer. Produced via immunoSEQ multiplex PCR; TCRdb's table is partial and in-frame only. The table includes approximately 64,000 clones, 85% to 90% detected once. This material consisted of peripheral blood, taken before any cancer treatment. These receptors originate from a woman aged 40 to 75 with stage I lung adenocarcinoma.

The chain recombines TRBV19 with TRBJ1-2, with 7 bases identical to TRBD1. Germline V lookup: CDR1 LNHDA, CDR2 SQIVND (reference sequence). V trimming: 1 base; J trimming: 8 bases; junction bases outside the gene matches: 13. This CDR3 has 16 amino acids. CDR3 nucleotide sequence: TGTGCCAGTAGTATAGTAGACAGGGCCCCGTCCGGCGGCTACACCTTC. The encoded protein is CASSIVDRAPSGGYTF.

The V call is TRBV5-4, the J call TRBJ2-3; TRBD1 or TRBD2 may be the D gene (6 bases each). The CDR3 totals 13 residues. From germline, CDR1 is SGHNT and CDR2 YYREEE (reference sequence). Trimming pared 4 bases from V and 5 bases from J, leaving 11 bases between. The CDR3 nucleotides read TGTGCCAGCAGCCGACAGGAGGGAGATACGCAGTATTTT. The encoded protein is CASSRQEGDTQYF. The full variable domain, with the rest looked up from reference TRBV5-4 and TRBJ2-3, is ETGVTQSPTHLIKTRGQQVTLRCSSQSGHNTVSWYQQALGQGPQFIFQYYREEENGRGNFPPRFSGLQFPNYSSELNVNALELDDSALYLCASSRQEGDTQYFGPGTRLTVL.

There are a few counts of this clone. V and J are TRBV19 and TRBJ1-2; D not certain. Per germline, CDR1 LNHDA and CDR2 SQIVND (reference sequence). The CDR3 spans 14 residues. V was cut by 2 bases and J by 1 base, with 8 bases left in between. The CDR3 protein is CASSIWNSNYGYTF. The CDR3 DNA sequence: TGTGCCAGTAGTATATGGAACAGTAACTATGGCTACACCTTC.

The CDR3 DNA reads TGTGCCAGCTCGTCTCTGGACCAAAACACTGAAGCTTTCTTT. Translation: CASSSLDQNTEAFF. The rearrangement joins TRBV18 to TRBJ1-1; D unresolved. Germline loops: CDR1 KGHSH, CDR2 LQKENI. The CDR3 loop spans 14 amino acids. The V end lost 6 bases, the J end lost 2 bases, and 13 bases lay between the germline ends.

The CDR3 nucleotides read TGTGCCAGCAGTTCTCCTCTCCGGGGGGCGATCGCTGGGGCCAACGTCCTGACTTTC. It translates to CASSSPLRGAIAGANVLTF. This chain uses TRBV28 with TRBJ2-6, with D tentatively TRBD2 (7 bases). Trimming shortened V by 4 bases and J by 2 bases, and 21 bases separated the two germline ends. CDR3 length: 19 amino acids. Looked up from germline, CDR1 is MDHEN and CDR2 is SYDVKM. The entire variable domain, with the rest obtained from reference TRBV28 and TRBJ2-6, is as follows: DVKVTQSSRYLVKRTGEKVFLECVQDMDHENMFWYRQDPGLGLRLIYFSYDVKMKEKGDIPEGYSVSREKKERFSLILESASTNQTSMYLCASSSPLRGAIAGANVLTFGAGSRLTVL.

This chain joins TRBV19 and TRBJ2-5; the match to TRBD1 covers 10 bases. Per the germline V gene, CDR1 is LNHDA and CDR2 is SQIVND (reference sequence). The CDR3 runs to 13 residues. With 4 bases clipped from V and 5 bases from J, the junction kept 1 base outside the gene matches. CDR3 loop: CASSKGQGETQYF. The CDR3 region has the DNA TGTGCCAGTAGTAAGGGACAGGGGGAGACCCAGTACTTC.

The sample holds one count of this clone. This chain connects TRBV9 to TRBJ2-7; D is perhaps TRBD1 or TRBD2 (5 bases each). Germline-derived CDR1 and CDR2 are SGDLS and YYNGEE. The CDR3 covers 15 residues. The ends were cut back, 3 bases at V and 3 bases at J, with 16 bases in the middle. The CDR3 is CASSAQGDPNYEQYF. The CDR3 nucleotides are TGTGCCAGCAGCGCCCAAGGGGACCCAAACTACGAGCAGTACTTC.

The chain recombines TRBV7-2 with TRBJ1-5; D possibly corresponds to TRBD1 (5 bases). With 2 bases removed from V and 4 bases from J, the gap between germline ends came to 12 bases. The germline V gene has CDR1 SGHTA and CDR2 FQGNSA. This CDR3 region has 15 residues. As DNA, the CDR3 is TGTGCCAGCAGCTTATTACAGGATCGGAATCAGCCCCAGCATTTT. Translating gives CASSLLQDRNQPQHF.

This chain connects TRBV30 to TRBJ2-3; either TRBD1 or TRBD2 may fit D (5 bases each). In germline, CDR1 is GTSNPN, CDR2 SVGIG (reference sequence). This CDR3 is built from 14 residues. V gave up 1 base and J gave up 4 bases, with 12 bases separating them. CDR3 region: CAWSAKLGADTQYF. In nucleotides, the CDR3 is TGTGCCTGGAGTGCCAAACTAGGGGCAGATACGCAGTATTTT.

This clone appeared once. This chain joins TRBV4-3 and TRBJ2-7; D not resolved. Germline CDR1 is LGHNA and CDR2 is YSLEER. V was trimmed by 0 bases and J by 0 bases, leaving 6 bases between them. The CDR3 covers 14 residues. This CDR3 reads CASSQEWASYEQYF. The CDR3, as DNA: TGCGCCAGCAGCCAAGAGTGGGCCTCCTACGAGCAGTACTTC.

The chain combines TRBV7-3 with TRBJ2-1; 7 bases fit TRBD2. CDR1 SGHTA and CDR2 FQGTGA come from the germline V gene. The CDR3 length is 15 residues. Trimming took 6 bases from V and 2 from J; bases not matched to a gene: 7. CDR3 bases: TGTGCCAGCAGTCCTAGCGGTTACCCCTACAATGAGCAGTTCTTC. It specifies CASSPSGYPYNEQFF.

This rearrangement joins TRBV30 to TRBJ2-1; D tentatively reads TRBD1 or TRBD2 (6 bases each). CDR1 and CDR2 from the germline V gene are GTSNPN and SVGIG (reference sequence). V was trimmed by 3 bases and J by 9 bases, leaving 12 bases between them. The CDR3 length is 12 residues. The CDR3 sequence: CAWREGGLEQFF. The CDR3 bases are TGTGCCTGGAGGGAAGGGGGGCTTGAGCAGTTCTTC.